This entry is about one T cell receptor (beta chain). Its cognate antigen is unknown. This sample was taken from a study of beta chain features in type 1 diabetes. Notes on the study in general: Short templates might get an advantage during PCR, and this would be equal in patients and controls. Type 1 diabetes patients had moderately but significantly shorter TCRB CDR3s in all four CD4+ subsets.

Reverse transcribing all isolated RNA meant expressed TCRB transcripts were sequenced. Generated by immunoSEQ multiplex PCR, the TCRdb table keeps only in-frame clones and is missing some. The profile shows roughly 340,000 clones, around 12% of them singletons. Sorting gave populations that all exceeded 98% purity. Germline CDR1 reads LGHNA; CDR2 reads YSLEER. V lost 0 bases and J lost 4, with 9 bases in between. The CDR3 spans 14 residues. The sequencing sample was made of naive CD4+ T cells from blood. The genes are TRBV4-3 and TRBJ1-2, with D hard to call. The TCR sequence derives from a woman aged 18 to 35 with type 1 diabetes. The CDR3 reads CASSQDPGTYGYTF. The CDR3 bases are TGCGCCAGCAGCCAAGATCCGGGAACCTATGGCTACACCTTC.